Here is one TCR beta chain with its context. Trimming removed 5 bases from V and 5 bases from J, with 13 bases in between. Germline V CDR1 and CDR2: MDHEN, SYDVKM. This CDR3 has 13 amino acids. This sample was taken from a study of shared clonotypes between healthy human individuals. Turning to the study itself: The plates for each donor numbered three CD4 naive, three CD4 memory, two CD8 naive and one CD8 memory.

The sorted-subset replicate PCRs were given 150 to 250 ng DNA, which is some 29,000 T cell genomes. Source study methods: Filtering differed since immunoSEQ provided only junctions, with no quality scores. Clones were sequenced by immunoSEQ multiplex PCR, and TCRdb holds only the in-frame ones, with some missing. D and trimming come from the DNA, and the V and J calls and clone size come from that table. The sample carries some 2.1 million clones, over 85% recorded once. Naive CD8 cells comprised CD45RO-negative, CCR7-positively selected cells, excluding terminally differentiated effector memory CD45RA+ cells.

This sequence joins TRBV28 and TRBJ2-7; D remains ambiguous. The clonotype comes from a man aged 18 to 30 in good health. Some clones in this sample may be carry-over from other donors' samples. The source material was naive CD8+ T cells from PBMCs. The CDR3 protein is CASSARKFDEQYF. Written as DNA, the CDR3 is TGTGCCAGCAGTGCTCGAAAGTTCGACGAGCAGTACTTC.